This T cell receptor (beta chain) derives from a study of cytomegalovirus exposure and HLA in healthy donors. Amplification used 60 Vbeta primers and 13 Jbeta primers. Sequenced by immunoSEQ multiplex PCR; TCRdb stores in-frame clones only, minus some. The table has more than 100,000 clones, roughly 68% seen once; the top ten hold 5.8%. General study points: Relative to the approximately 700-donor mean, N-insertions were reportedly fewer in an Asian-associated ancestry cluster in a later analysis. A prior analysis recorded that most TCR beta V segments were productive about 87% or about 30% of the time.

Notes on this clone: What it binds is unknown.

The CDR3 length is 16 residues. The J segment lost 9 bases and the V segment lost 4 bases, leaving 10 bases of the junction unmatched. Germline loops: CDR1 SGHTA, CDR2 FQGNSA. V gene TRBV7-2 combines with J gene TRBJ2-1; 12 bases are a match to TRBD2. This receptor was obtained from a woman between 50 and 59 years old in good health and CMV-seropositive. Sequenced material: PBMCs. The CDR3 sequence: CASSSGASGGVGEQFF. The CDR3 DNA reads as TGTGCCAGCAGCTCCGGAGCTAGCGGGGGGGTCGGTGAGCAGTTCTTC.